A selection of T cell receptor beta chains follows, all from one sample in a study of T-cell reconstitution after alpha-beta-depleted transplantation in children. MiXCR, applied by TCRdb to the PCR reads, yields one record per CDR3 protein. The table lists 900,000 or so distinct CDR3 sequences, around 17% of them singletons, with roughly 4.8% in the top ten. Sequencing used PBMCs, mostly from graft donor cells, obtained 360 days after TCRalphabeta/CD19-depleted stem cell transplant. These receptors were collected from a male patient younger than 18 who had a stem cell transplant for acute lymphoblastic leukemia, so the T cells may come from the graft donor. Both conserved end residues are part of each CDR3. Each record gives: D gene, V gene, J gene, clone size, CDR3 protein, CDR3 DNA. The D gene is left open where the match is weak. Rows give clone size only sometimes, using once, few, many, or a class for an expanded clone.

d_gene: TRBD2; v_gene: TRBV5-4; j_gene: TRBJ2-3; abundance: few; CDR3aa: CASSSYYAGGPPSTDTQYF; CDR3nt: TGTGCCAGCAGCTCGTACTACGCGGGAGGGCCCCCTAGCACAGATACGCAGTATTTT
d_gene: NA; v_gene: TRBV21-1; j_gene: TRBJ1-2; abundance: few; CDR3aa: CASSKRRKQGMRGYTF; CDR3nt: TGTGCCAGCAGCAAAAGAAGAAAACAGGGGATGCGGGGCTACACCTTC
d_gene: TRBD2; v_gene: TRBV5-1; j_gene: TRBJ2-1; abundance: NA; CDR3aa: CASSLVATASGRVSYNEQFF; CDR3nt: TGCGCCAGCAGCTTGGTTGCGACGGCTAGCGGGAGGGTCTCCTACAATGAGCAGTTCTTC
d_gene: NA; v_gene: TRBV18; j_gene: TRBJ2-7; abundance: NA; CDR3aa: CASSPPSQTYEQYF; CDR3nt: TGTGCCAGCTCACCACCGTCGCAGACCTACGAGCAGTACTTC
d_gene: TRBD2; v_gene: TRBV29-1; j_gene: TRBJ2-1; abundance: many; CDR3aa: CSVEYLAGGFALF; CDR3nt: TGCAGCGTTGAATACCTAGCGGGAGGGTTTGCCCTCTTC
d_gene: NA; v_gene: TRBV4-2; j_gene: TRBJ2-1; abundance: NA; CDR3aa: CASSQGTAGGFYEQFF; CDR3nt: TGTGCCAGCAGCCAAGGTACGGCGGGCGGGTTTTATGAGCAGTTCTTC
d_gene: NA; v_gene: TRBV7-9; j_gene: TRBJ1-2; abundance: NA; CDR3aa: CASSDSGENYGYTF; CDR3nt: TGTGCCAGCAGCGATTCAGGAGAAAACTATGGCTACACCTTC
d_gene: TRBD1; v_gene: TRBV29-1; j_gene: TRBJ1-5; abundance: few; CDR3aa: CSVEEQGGQPQHF; CDR3nt: TGCAGCGTTGAGGAGCAGGGGGGCCAGCCCCAGCATTTT
d_gene: NA; v_gene: TRBV2; j_gene: TRBJ2-7; abundance: NA; CDR3aa: CASTPPSYEQYF; CDR3nt: TGTGCCAGCACGCCCCCATCCTACGAGCAGTACTTC
d_gene: NA; v_gene: TRBV27; j_gene: TRBJ2-7; abundance: many; CDR3aa: CASSLMFSPGYEQYF; CDR3nt: TGTGCCAGCAGTTTAATGTTCAGTCCGGGTTACGAGCAGTACTTC
d_gene: TRBD2; v_gene: TRBV19; j_gene: TRBJ2-7; abundance: few; CDR3aa: CASSASGRLPFYEQYF; CDR3nt: TGTGCCAGTAGTGCTAGCGGGAGGCTCCCTTTTTACGAGCAGTACTTC
d_gene: TRBD2; v_gene: TRBV3-1; j_gene: TRBJ2-3; abundance: NA; CDR3aa: CASSQPGLAPDTQYF; CDR3nt: TGTGCCAGCAGCCAGCCGGGACTAGCCCCAGATACGCAGTATTTT
d_gene: NA; v_gene: TRBV27; j_gene: TRBJ2-7; abundance: NA; CDR3aa: CASAQTAGHEQYF; CDR3nt: TGTGCCAGCGCCCAGACAGCTGGCCACGAGCAGTACTTC
d_gene: NA; v_gene: TRBV6-5; j_gene: TRBJ2-7; abundance: once; CDR3aa: CASSYSVTGLYEQYF; CDR3nt: TGTGCCAGCAGTTACTCGGTGACAGGCCTCTACGAGCAGTACTTC
d_gene: NA; v_gene: TRBV9; j_gene: TRBJ2-1; abundance: few; CDR3aa: CASSVVDEQFF; CDR3nt: TGTGCCAGCAGCGTAGTGGATGAGCAGTTCTTC
d_gene: TRBD2; v_gene: TRBV18; j_gene: TRBJ2-7; abundance: NA; CDR3aa: CASSGYSGEGPYEQYF; CDR3nt: TGTGCCAGCTCCGGATATAGCGGGGAGGGGCCCTACGAGCAGTACTTC
d_gene: NA; v_gene: TRBV9; j_gene: TRBJ2-7; abundance: few; CDR3aa: CASSVDGIWEQYF; CDR3nt: TGTGCCAGCAGCGTAGATGGGATTTGGGAGCAGTACTTC
d_gene: NA; v_gene: TRBV20-1; j_gene: TRBJ1-4; abundance: few; CDR3aa: CSARASGLSNEKLFF; CDR3nt: TGCAGTGCTAGGGCCTCGGGGCTGTCTAATGAAAAACTGTTTTTT
d_gene: NA; v_gene: TRBV5-1; j_gene: TRBJ1-4; abundance: NA; CDR3aa: CASSHWSTRGEKLFF; CDR3nt: TGCGCCAGCAGCCATTGGTCGACCCGGGGGGAAAAACTGTTTTTT
d_gene: NA; v_gene: TRBV3-1; j_gene: TRBJ2-5; abundance: NA; CDR3aa: CASKDWQTQYF; CDR3nt: TGTGCCAGCAAAGATTGGCAGACCCAGTACTTC
d_gene: NA; v_gene: TRBV10-3; j_gene: TRBJ2-1; abundance: NA; CDR3aa: CAISDLSPQIGEQFF; CDR3nt: TGTGCCATCAGTGATTTATCACCCCAAATAGGGGAGCAGTTCTTC
d_gene: TRBD1; v_gene: TRBV7-9; j_gene: TRBJ1-2; abundance: many; CDR3aa: CASSLGQGSYGYTF; CDR3nt: TGTGCCAGCAGCCTGGGACAGGGGTCCTATGGCTACACCTTC
d_gene: TRBD2; v_gene: TRBV5-6; j_gene: TRBJ2-7; abundance: few; CDR3aa: CASSPGLAYGEQYF; CDR3nt: TGTGCCAGTAGCCCGGGACTAGCCTATGGGGAGCAGTACTTC
d_gene: NA; v_gene: TRBV5-1; j_gene: TRBJ2-2; abundance: few; CDR3aa: CASSLISRVAGELFF; CDR3nt: TGCGCCAGCAGCTTGATATCCAGGGTAGCCGGGGAGCTGTTTTTT
d_gene: NA; v_gene: TRBV10-1; j_gene: TRBJ2-3; abundance: NA; CDR3aa: CASSESPTWASTDTQYF; CDR3nt: TGCGCCAGCAGTGAGTCCCCCACATGGGCTAGCACAGATACGCAGTATTTT
d_gene: NA; v_gene: TRBV7-9; j_gene: TRBJ1-2; abundance: few; CDR3aa: CASRRRSRDYGYTF; CDR3nt: TGTGCCTCCCGGAGAAGGTCCAGGGACTATGGCTACACCTTC
d_gene: TRBD1; v_gene: TRBV24-1; j_gene: TRBJ2-7; abundance: NA; CDR3aa: CATSDPRQGANEQYF; CDR3nt: TGTGCCACCAGTGACCCCCGGCAGGGGGCCAACGAGCAGTACTTC
d_gene: TRBD1; v_gene: TRBV29-1; j_gene: TRBJ2-7; abundance: few; CDR3aa: CSALWTGGFNEQYF; CDR3nt: TGCAGCGCCCTGTGGACAGGGGGCTTCAACGAGCAGTACTTC
d_gene: TRBD1; v_gene: TRBV7-6; j_gene: TRBJ2-5; abundance: NA; CDR3aa: CASSLAPGGLPGETQYF; CDR3nt: TGTGCCAGCAGCTTAGCCCCAGGGGGCCTTCCCGGGGAGACCCAGTACTTC
d_gene: TRBD2; v_gene: TRBV7-8; j_gene: TRBJ2-1; abundance: NA; CDR3aa: CASSSPGGGSSYNEQFF; CDR3nt: TGTGCCAGCAGCTCCCCCGGGGGGGGGAGCTCCTACAATGAGCAGTTCTTC
d_gene: NA; v_gene: TRBV5-1; j_gene: TRBJ2-1; abundance: many; CDR3aa: CASSPRISAYNEQFF; CDR3nt: TGCGCCAGCAGCCCCCGCATTAGCGCCTACAATGAGCAGTTCTTC
d_gene: NA; v_gene: TRBV25-1; j_gene: TRBJ2-3; abundance: few; CDR3aa: CASNRGDADTQYF; CDR3nt: TGTGCCAGCAACCGGGGAGACGCAGATACGCAGTATTTT
d_gene: NA; v_gene: TRBV7-9; j_gene: TRBJ2-1; abundance: many; CDR3aa: CASESQYNEQFF; CDR3nt: TGTGCCAGCGAGTCCCAATACAATGAGCAGTTCTTC
d_gene: NA; v_gene: TRBV5-1; j_gene: TRBJ1-1; abundance: NA; CDR3aa: CASSLVEDLNTEAFF; CDR3nt: TGCGCCAGCAGCTTGGTCGAGGACCTTAACACTGAAGCTTTCTTT
d_gene: TRBD2; v_gene: TRBV6-1; j_gene: TRBJ2-1; abundance: few; CDR3aa: CASSAFLAGGPDNEQFF; CDR3nt: TGTGCCAGCAGTGCATTCCTAGCGGGAGGACCCGACAATGAGCAGTTCTTC
d_gene: TRBD1; v_gene: TRBV12-3/TRBV12-4; j_gene: TRBJ2-7; abundance: NA; CDR3aa: CASFPTGSHEQYF; CDR3nt: TGTGCCAGCTTTCCGACAGGGTCCCACGAGCAGTACTTC